The 14 T cell receptor beta chains presented below share a single source sample, sequenced in a study of CXCR3-negative and CXCR3-positive naive CD8 T cells. Study-wide findings and caveats: CXCR3-expressing naive cells carried TRB CDR3s more hydrophobic than those of CXCR3-negative naive cells.

TRB cDNA was prepared as libraries by UMI-labeled 5' RACE. With the 5' RACE reads reprocessed, TCRdb shows one record per CDR3 protein and no DNA. This table lists around 130,000 distinct CDR3 sequences. No antigen has been assigned to these receptors. Material: naive CXCR3+ CD8+ T cells from blood. Subset given: CD45RO-CCR7+CD27+CD95- naive CD8+ T cells expressing CXCR3 (TNR3+). All receptors derive from a human donor in good health. Some clones in this sample may be carry-over from other donors' samples.

This chain connects TRBV7-9 to TRBJ1-2; TCRdb picks TRBD1, but there is no DNA to check that call. Germline V gene sequence: CDR1 SEHNR, CDR2 FQNEAQ (reference sequence). There are 16 residues in the CDR3. CDR3 protein: CASSPPRGLVEYGYTF. The whole variable domain, filled in from reference TRBV7-9 and TRBJ1-2, reads DTGVSQNPRHKITKRGQNVTFRCDPISEHNRLYWYRQTLGQGPEFLTYFQNEAQLEKSRLLSDRFSAERPKGSFSTLEIQRTEQGDSAMYLCASSPPRGLVEYGYTFGSGTRLTVV.

The chain recombines TRBV13 with TRBJ1-1. Germline V gives CDR1 PRHDT, CDR2 FYEKMQ (reference sequence). The CDR3 runs to 13 residues. The CDR3 spells CASSLGMRTEAFF.

The V call is TRBV7-9, the J call TRBJ1-4. This CDR3 is 13 amino acids long. Germline V lookup: CDR1 SEHNR, CDR2 FQNEAQ (reference sequence). CDR3 protein: CASSLALNEKLFF. The whole variable domain, remainder taken from reference TRBV7-9 and TRBJ1-4, is DTGVSQNPRHKITKRGQNVTFRCDPISEHNRLYWYRQTLGQGPEFLTYFQNEAQLEKSRLLSDRFSAERPKGSFSTLEIQRTEQGDSAMYLCASSLALNEKLFFGSGTQLSVL.

This CDR3 is CATSRDMREETQYF. This chain joins TRBV15 and TRBJ2-5; lacking DNA, the TRBD2 call made by TCRdb goes unchecked. Per the germline V gene, CDR1 is LNHNV and CDR2 is YYDKDF (reference sequence). The CDR3 extends over 14 amino acids.

J is TRBJ2-1 and V is TRBV6-5; TCRdb's D call of TRBD2 is untestable without DNA. The CDR3 is 17 amino acids. Per the germline V gene, CDR1 is MNHEY and CDR2 is SVGAGI. This CDR3 reads CASSYFFSGSSYNEQFF.

The V and J genes are TRBV7-3 and TRBJ2-1; TCRdb designates TRBD1, a call that cannot be tested without DNA. Per germline, CDR1 SGHTA and CDR2 FQGTGA. The CDR3 totals 14 residues. The CDR3 reads CASSPPGTGGFQFF.

The CDR3 loop is CASSLTDSGYNEQFF. The genes are TRBV28 and TRBJ2-1. Germline CDR1 reads MDHEN; CDR2 reads SYDVKM. The CDR3 has 15 residues.

The chain joins TRBV7-9 to TRBJ1-4; TCRdb's D call, TRBD1, is unchecked because there is no DNA. Germline V gene data show CDR1 as SEHNR and CDR2 as FQNEAQ (reference sequence). The CDR3 extends over 15 amino acids. The CDR3 loop reads CASSLAREPNEKLFF. Full variable domain (outside the CDR3, taken from reference TRBV7-9 and TRBJ1-4): DTGVSQNPRHKITKRGQNVTFRCDPISEHNRLYWYRQTLGQGPEFLTYFQNEAQLEKSRLLSDRFSAERPKGSFSTLEIQRTEQGDSAMYLCASSLAREPNEKLFFGSGTQLSVL.

The chain is built from TRBV14 and TRBJ2-5; with no DNA, the TCRdb D assignment of TRBD1 cannot be verified. This CDR3 comprises 14 residues. Germline-derived CDR1 and CDR2 are SGHDN and FVKESK. CDR3 loop: CASSQEEGGETQYF.

The chain joins TRBV29-1 to TRBJ2-1; the TCRdb D gene call, TRBD2, has no DNA to confirm it. Germline V CDR1 and CDR2: SQVTM, ANQGSEA. This CDR3 is built from 15 residues. CDR3 sequence reads: CSGTPGLAGYNEQFF.

The chain is built from TRBV29-1 and TRBJ1-1; with no DNA, the TCRdb D assignment of TRBD1 cannot be verified. The CDR3 spans 13 residues. Germline lookup yields CDR1 SQVTM and CDR2 ANQGSEA. This CDR3 is CSVVGTDSTEAFF.

This rearrangement joins TRBV20-1 to TRBJ2-7; TCRdb returns TRBD2, unconfirmable since there is no DNA. The CDR3 totals 15 residues. The germline V gene encodes CDR1 DFQATT and CDR2 SNEGSKA (reference sequence). CDR3 residues: CSARPLTASSYEQYF.

The chain has TRBV29-1 and TRBJ1-5; TCRdb picks TRBD1, but there is no DNA to check that call. This CDR3 has 15 residues. Germline V CDR1 and CDR2: SQVTM, ANQGSEA. The CDR3 reads CSVVWEEILGQPQHF.

V is TRBV6-4 and J is TRBJ1-1. Germline CDR1 and CDR2: MRHNA and SNTAGT. The CDR3 length is 13 residues. The CDR3 is CATGGGRDTEAFF.